The 10 T cell receptor beta chains given below trace back to one sample, sequenced in a study of response to subunit inactivated influenza vaccine. One entry per CDR3 protein, called by TCRdb with MiXCR from the RT-PCR reads. The table has hundreds of thousands of distinct CDR3 sequences, around a sixth seen once. Sequences were derived from PBMCs from blood, sampled about 11 days after vaccination. These receptor sequences come from a man aged 50 or older who received an inactivated influenza vaccine.

This clonotype turned up a few times. V is TRBV12-3 or TRBV12-4 and J is TRBJ2-4; D unresolved. This CDR3 has 15 residues. V lost 2 bases to trimming and J lost 0 bases, with 8 bases between them. The CDR3 DNA reads as TGTGCCAGCAGTTTAAGGGTACTAGCCAAAAACATTCAGTACTTC. This encodes CASSLRVLAKNIQYF.

Points on this clonotype: Its ends do not fully match the called genes, so a read error is possible. V usage is TRBV6-1 and J usage is TRBJ2-3; TRBD2 aligns across 7 bases. Germline values: CDR1 MNHNS, CDR2 SASEGT. This CDR3 comprises 16 residues. The DNA of the CDR3 is TGTGCCATCAGTGGGTTCGGGGGAGGGAGCACAGATACGCAGTATTTT. As protein: CAISGFGGGSTDTQYF.

The chain has TRBV29-1 and TRBJ2-7; D is possibly TRBD2 (5 bases). Deletions cut 3 bases from V and 4 bases from J, with 10 bases between. CDR3 size: 12 residues. Germline V CDR1 and CDR2: SQVTM, ANQGSEA. CDR3 residues: CSVEGVGYEQYF. DNA for the CDR3: TGCAGCGTTGAGGGAGTGGGGTACGAGCAGTACTTC.

This clonotype was seen a handful of times. V is TRBV11-2 and J is TRBJ1-2; a possible D gene is TRBD1 (5 bases). The CDR3 has 14 residues. V lost 4 bases to trimming and J lost 7 bases, with 16 bases between them. Germline V CDR1 and CDR2: SGHAT, FQNNGV. The CDR3: CASSSNAGRSGYTF. CDR3 DNA: TGTGCCAGCAGCTCCAACGCAGGGCGGAGTGGCTACACCTTC.

V is TRBV11-2 and J is TRBJ2-7; tentative D call: TRBD1 (5 bases). V was trimmed by 0 bases and J by 5 bases, leaving 11 bases between them. CDR1 and CDR2 from the germline V gene are SGHAT and FQNNGV. The CDR3 extends over 14 amino acids. CDR3 loop: CASSLELGVHEQYF. In DNA form, the CDR3 reads TGTGCCAGCAGCTTAGAGCTAGGGGTCCACGAGCAGTACTTC.

This clonotype was observed a few times. This chain uses TRBV12-3 or TRBV12-4 with TRBJ2-7; D possibly corresponds to TRBD2 (5 bases). Trimming took 5 bases from V and 0 from J, leaving 14 bases between them. This CDR3 has 15 residues. This chain's CDR3 is CASSRRGPASYEQYF. CDR3 bases: TGTGCCAGCAGTCGCCGAGGGCCGGCCTCCTACGAGCAGTACTTC.

The V and J genes are TRBV3-1 and TRBJ2-4, with TRBD2 matching 14 bases. This CDR3 comprises 13 residues. CDR1 is LGHDT, CDR2 YNNKEL, per germline (reference sequence). V lost 1 base, J lost 14 bases, and 1 base stayed unmatched. CDR3 sequence: CASSQGLAGGEYF. CDR3 DNA: TGTGCCAGCAGCCAAGGACTAGCGGGGGGGGAGTACTTC.

The J gene is TRBJ1-2, the V gene TRBV30; no definite D call. Germline loops: CDR1 GTSNPN, CDR2 SVGIG (reference sequence). This CDR3 contains 13 residues. Trimming took 3 bases from V and 6 from J, leaving 14 bases between them. CDR3 nucleotide sequence: TGTGCCTGGAGCCCGACGGGTCGCAATGGCTACACCTTC. Its translation: CAWSPTGRNGYTF.

The rearrangement joins TRBV5-1 to TRBJ2-2, with TRBD1 identical over 8 bases. CDR3 size: 15 residues. Germline lookup yields CDR1 SGHRS and CDR2 YFSETQ. Unmatched junction bases numbered 8, after V lost 6 bases and J lost 4 bases. In nucleotides, the CDR3 is TGCGCCAGCACCAGACAGGGGTCAAGCACCGGGGAGCTGTTTTTT. This gives the protein CASTRQGSSTGELFF.

At least ten counts were recorded for this clonotype. The CDR3 is CSVEDQGQRQFF. As DNA, the CDR3 is TGCAGCGTTGAGGATCAGGGGCAAAGGCAGTTCTTC. The gene calls are TRBV29-1 and TRBJ2-1; TRBD1 might be the D (6 bases). Trimming pared 3 bases from V and 12 bases from J, leaving 15 bases between. Germline assignment: CDR1 SQVTM and CDR2 ANQGSEA. The CDR3 spans 12 residues.